This T cell receptor beta chain emerged from a study of somatic mutations in cytotoxic T cells in rheumatoid arthritis. This clone was seen just once. The CDR3 covers 15 residues. Trimming took off 1 base at V and 5 bases at J, with 15 bases between the two ends. Per germline, CDR1 SGHKS and CDR2 YYEKEE (reference sequence). Profiling relied on immunoSEQ multiplex PCR, and the TCRdb table lists in-frame clones only, not all of them. The sample lists under 15,000 clones; approximately 73% were seen once. The sequence was obtained from a middle-aged woman in good health. This chain joins TRBV5-5 and TRBJ1-1; no definite D call. The sample was CD8+ T cells sorted from blood. The CDR3 nucleotides are TGTGCCAGCAGCTTGTGGTGGGGTACGGGGACTGAAGCTTTCTTT. This sequence encodes CASSLWWGTGTEAFF.